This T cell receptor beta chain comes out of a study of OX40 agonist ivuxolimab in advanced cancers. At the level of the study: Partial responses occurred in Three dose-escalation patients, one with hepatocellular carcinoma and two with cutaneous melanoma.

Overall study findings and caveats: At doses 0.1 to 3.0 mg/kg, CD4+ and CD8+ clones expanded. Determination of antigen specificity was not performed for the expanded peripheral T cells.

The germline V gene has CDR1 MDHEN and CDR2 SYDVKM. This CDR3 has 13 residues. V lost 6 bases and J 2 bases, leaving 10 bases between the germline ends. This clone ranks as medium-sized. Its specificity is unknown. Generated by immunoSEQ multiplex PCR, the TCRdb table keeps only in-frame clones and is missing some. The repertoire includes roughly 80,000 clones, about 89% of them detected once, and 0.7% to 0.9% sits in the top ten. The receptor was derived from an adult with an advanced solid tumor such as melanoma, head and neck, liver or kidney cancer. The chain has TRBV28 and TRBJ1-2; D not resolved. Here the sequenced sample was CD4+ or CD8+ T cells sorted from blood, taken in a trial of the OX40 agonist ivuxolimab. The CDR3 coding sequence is TGTGCCAGCAGGGGCCCGGGAAACTATGGCTACACCTTC. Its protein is CASRGPGNYGYTF.